This T cell receptor (beta chain) was found in a study of blood T cell repertoires in COVID-19. Only in-frame clones appear in the TCRdb table, and some are missing; sequencing was by immunoSEQ multiplex PCR. The table has roughly 170,000 clones, roughly 84% seen once. This CDR3 has 13 residues. The V gene lost 4 bases and the J gene lost 4 bases, with 13 bases spanning the gap. Germline V gene data show CDR1 as SQVTM and CDR2 as ANQGSEA. Sequencing used peripheral blood. This sequence originates from a man in his fifties or sixties who had recovered from COVID-19. The chain combines TRBV29-1 with TRBJ1-1; D gene ambiguous. The CDR3 spells CSVGAGSATEAFF. CDR3 nucleotides: TGCAGCGTTGGTGCAGGTTCGGCCACTGAAGCTTTCTTT.